Each of the 11 T cell receptor beta chains below was sequenced from the same sample in a study of shared clonotypes between healthy human individuals. Generated by immunoSEQ multiplex PCR, the TCRdb table keeps only in-frame clones and is missing some. The data hold about 1 million clones, with approximately 72% observed a single time. The specimen sequenced was memory CD4+ T cells sorted from blood. Subset defined: CD45RA-negative fraction. These receptors came from a man younger than 30 in good health.

This clone has more than one count but fewer than ten. The chain carries TRBV6-6 and TRBJ1-5; unclear D gene. Trimming stripped 3 bases from V and 7 bases from J, with 13 bases between. Germline values: CDR1 MNHNY, CDR2 SVGAGI (reference sequence). CDR3 length: 14 amino acids. The CDR3 bases are TGTGCCAGCAGTTATAGAACAGAGAGGCAGCCCCAGCATTTT. Its protein product is CASSYRTERQPQHF.

The CDR3 region is CASSPDAGAQPQHF. The CDR3 DNA reads as TGTGCCAGCTCACCAGACGCAGGGGCTCAGCCCCAGCATTTT. The genes are TRBV18 and TRBJ1-5; D perhaps matches TRBD1 (6 bases). This CDR3 has 14 amino acids. CDR1 is KGHSH, CDR2 LQKENI, per germline. The V and J ends lost 2 bases and 6 bases respectively, with 11 bases between them.

V usage is TRBV19 and J usage is TRBJ1-6; possibly TRBD1 for D (5 bases). Germline assignment: CDR1 LNHDA and CDR2 SQIVND (reference sequence). CDR3 length equals 13 residues. V was clipped by 11 bases and J by 5 bases, with 13 bases between them. The CDR3 DNA reads TGTGCCGCCGGGGGGGGGAATAATTCACCCCTCCACTTT. Its protein is CAAGGGNNSPLHF.

CDR3 region: CSGRLAGGPSANEQFF. CDR3 in DNA: TGCAGCGGCCGACTAGCGGGGGGGCCTTCGGCCAATGAGCAGTTCTTC. The V and J genes are TRBV29-1 and TRBJ2-1, with TRBD2 matching over 14 bases. The CDR3 is made up of 16 amino acids. Germline lookup yields CDR1 SQVTM and CDR2 ANQGSEA. The V and J ends lost 7 bases and 6 bases, in that order; junction bases with no gene match: 11.

J is TRBJ2-7 and V is TRBV6-1; 7 nucleotides align to TRBD2. J lost 6 bases, V lost 4 bases, and 12 bases had no gene match. Germline V lookup: CDR1 MNHNS, CDR2 SASEGT. The CDR3 is 15 amino acids. This chain's CDR3 is CASSVTSGLLGEQYF. CDR3 in DNA: TGTGCCAGCAGTGTTACCTCGGGACTATTGGGCGAGCAGTACTTC.

The CDR3 sequence is CSVETYGSGYTF. The CDR3 DNA follows: TGCAGCGTTGAAACTTACGGAAGCGGCTACACCTTC. This chain links TRBV29-1 with TRBJ1-2; no clear D. V was pared by 2 bases and J by 8 bases, with 12 bases between. CDR1 is SQVTM and CDR2 is ANQGSEA in the germline V gene. The CDR3 has 12 residues.

The V and J genes are TRBV5-1 and TRBJ2-7, with D possibly matching TRBD1 (6 bases). Germline-derived CDR1 and CDR2 are SGHRS and YFSETQ. Trimming cost V 1 base and J 2 bases, with 13 bases left between them. The CDR3 totals 15 residues. In DNA, the CDR3 is TGCGCCAGCAGCTTGACAGGGCGATTCACCTACGAGCAGTACTTC. Protein: CASSLTGRFTYEQYF.

This clone was counted once. The chain joins TRBV6-1 to TRBJ2-5, with D possibly matching TRBD1 (5 bases). The V gene's germline CDR1 is MNHNS and CDR2 SASEGT. The CDR3 runs to 15 residues. V was trimmed by 1 base and J by 4 bases, leaving 13 bases between them. Here the CDR3 DNA reads TGTGCCAGCAGTGAAGGGACACATCGGGCAGAGACCCAGTACTTC. It is translated as CASSEGTHRAETQYF.

The rearrangement joins TRBV5-4 to TRBJ1-6; no reliable D call. The CDR3 runs to 14 residues. V lost 0 bases and J 9 bases, leaving 10 bases between the germline ends. CDR1 is SGHNT, CDR2 YYREEE, per germline (reference sequence). This chain's CDR3 is CASSLGGGPSPLHF. The CDR3 DNA is TGTGCCAGCAGCTTGGGGGGAGGGCCTTCACCCCTCCACTTT. The variable domain in full, completed from reference TRBV5-4 and TRBJ1-6, reads ETGVTQSPTHLIKTRGQQVTLRCSSQSGHNTVSWYQQALGQGPQFIFQYYREEENGRGNFPPRFSGLQFPNYSSELNVNALELDDSALYLCASSLGGGPSPLHFGNGTRLTVT.

The CDR3, as DNA: TGTGCCAGTAGTAAGGGGAGGATGAACACTGAAGCTTTCTTT. Translation gives CASSKGRMNTEAFF. The chain carries TRBV19 and TRBJ1-1; the D gene is possibly TRBD1 (5 bases). Trimming cost V 4 bases and J 0 bases, with 9 bases left between them. CDR1 and CDR2 (germline): LNHDA, SQIVND (reference sequence). This CDR3 has 14 residues.

Turning to this clone: This CDR3 is also generated by other DNA sequences in the sample. This rearrangement joins TRBV5-1 to TRBJ1-1; TRBD1 might be the D (6 bases). This CDR3 is built from 13 residues. Trimming shortened V by 1 base and J by 5 bases, and 9 bases separated the two germline ends. Germline-derived CDR1 and CDR2 are SGHRS and YFSETQ. The chain's CDR3 is CASSLSGVTEAFF. The CDR3 bases are TGCGCCAGCAGCTTGTCAGGGGTGACTGAAGCTTTCTTT. The whole variable domain, remainder taken from reference TRBV5-1 and TRBJ1-1, is KAGVTQTPRYLIKTRGQQVTLSCSPISGHRSVSWYQQTPGQGLQFLFEYFSETQRNKGNFPGRFSGRQFSNSRSEMNVSTLELGDSALYLCASSLSGVTEAFFGQGTRLTVV.